Shown below are 18 T cell receptor beta chains from a single sample sequenced in a study of CD8+ T cells in alopecia areata. Regarding treatment: oral pan-JAK inhibitor, 5-10 mg twice daily. Sequencing relied on a cDNA template that was reverse transcribed from extracted RNA. Clones were read by immunoSEQ multiplex PCR, and TCRdb kept only the in-frame ones, dropping some. The repertoire includes 150,000 to 200,000 clones, under 80% of them detected once, and approximately 1.3% sits in the top ten. The input for sequencing was CD4+ T cells sorted from blood, taken at week 49, from a patient treated with tofacitinib. All receptors come from a human donor with alopecia areata.

This clone was detected once. The rearrangement joins TRBV7-2 to TRBJ2-7; D is uncertain. The CDR3 extends over 12 amino acids. Germline V gene lookup returns CDR1 SGHTA and CDR2 FQGNSA. With 3 bases removed from V and 6 bases from J, the gap between germline ends came to 9 bases. The CDR3 sequence: CASSFSVSEQYF. CDR3 DNA sequence: TGTGCCAGCAGCTTTAGTGTCTCCGAGCAGTACTTC.

The chain links TRBV4-3 to TRBJ1-1; a weak D match, TRBD1 (6 bases). Per the germline V gene, CDR1 is LGHNA and CDR2 is YSLEER. V lost 1 base to trimming and J lost 6 bases, with 12 bases between them. CDR3 length: 14 residues. The CDR3 loop reads CASSQGQALSEAFF. The CDR3 DNA sequence: TGCGCCAGCAGCCAAGGACAGGCGCTATCTGAAGCTTTCTTT.

This chain uses TRBV4-1 with TRBJ1-6; TRBD1 is a possible D gene (5 bases). V shed 6 bases and J shed 5 bases, with 8 bases lying between them. This CDR3 comprises 13 residues. CDR1 MGHRA and CDR2 YSYEKL come from the germline V gene. The CDR3 DNA follows: TGCGCCAGCAGGGGGACGGATAATTCACCCCTCCACTTT. It codes for CASRGTDNSPLHF.

This clone was seen more than once but under ten times. This chain connects TRBV6-1 to TRBJ1-5; TRBD1 agrees at 7 bases. The CDR3 runs 14 residues. V was clipped by 5 bases and J by 3 bases; unmatched bases: 4. Germline CDR1 MNHNS, CDR2 SASEGT. CDR3 sequence (DNA): TGTGCCAGCAGTCTGACAGGGCACAATCAGCCCCAGCATTTT. It yields the protein CASSLTGHNQPQHF.

The V gene is TRBV11-3, the J gene TRBJ1-1; a possible D gene is TRBD1 (5 bases). Trimming took 6 bases from V and 11 from J, leaving 19 bases between them. Germline V lookup: CDR1 SGHNT, CDR2 YENEEA. The CDR3 totals 13 residues. CDR3 sequence: CASSSHRGTRAFF. The CDR3 DNA is TGTGCCAGCAGTTCCCACCGGGGGACGAGGGCTTTCTTT.

The chain is built from TRBV30 and TRBJ2-5, with a weak D call TRBD1 (5 bases). V was cut by 1 base and J by 5 bases, with 11 bases left in between. Germline assignment: CDR1 GTSNPN and CDR2 SVGIG (reference sequence). The CDR3 runs 13 residues. The DNA for the CDR3 is TGTGCCTGGAGTGACAGGCTCGGGGAGACCCAGTACTTC. Translated, it gives CAWSDRLGETQYF.

The rearrangement links TRBV5-6 to TRBJ2-3; 13 nucleotides align to TRBD2. Germline-derived CDR1 and CDR2 are SGHDT and YYEEEE. The junction had 5 bases not matched to a gene; V was cut back by 4 bases and J by 6 bases. CDR3 size: 15 residues. The CDR3 spells CASSRRLAGGDTQYF. CDR3 bases: TGTGCCAGCAGCCGACGACTAGCGGGGGGTGATACGCAGTATTTT.

The V call is TRBV29-1, the J call TRBJ2-7; D is perhaps TRBD2 (5 bases). Germline V gives CDR1 SQVTM, CDR2 ANQGSEA. V was pared by 6 bases and J by 5 bases, with 14 bases between. This CDR3 region has 12 residues. CDR3 region: CSVLKDGNEQYF. The CDR3 coding sequence is TGCAGCGTCCTAAAGGACGGGAACGAGCAGTACTTC.

This chain connects TRBV7-8 to TRBJ1-2; 8 positions agree with TRBD1. V dropped 4 bases and J dropped 2; count of bases not matched to a gene: 6. Germline V gene data show CDR1 as SGHVS and CDR2 as FQNEAQ. This CDR3 region has 15 residues. The CDR3 loop reads CASSYDGQGNYGYTF. CDR3 bases: TGTGCCAGCAGCTATGACGGACAGGGAAACTATGGCTACACCTTC. The whole variable domain, remainder taken from reference TRBV7-8 and TRBJ1-2, is GAGVSQSPRYKVAKRGQDVALRCDPISGHVSLFWYQQALGQGPEFLTYFQNEAQLDKSGLPSDRFFAERPEGSVSTLKIQRTQQEDSAVYLCASSYDGQGNYGYTFGSGTRLTVV.

This chain joins TRBV30 and TRBJ1-3; D unclear. This CDR3 is built from 12 residues. Germline V gene sequence: CDR1 GTSNPN, CDR2 SVGIG (reference sequence). Trimming removed 4 bases at V and 9 bases at J, with 13 bases between. In DNA form, the CDR3 reads TGTGCCTGGAATTCGGCGTATGGCACCATATATTTT. Its translation is CAWNSAYGTIYF. Full variable domain (outside the CDR3, taken from reference TRBV30 and TRBJ1-3): SQTIHQWPATLVQPVGSPLSLECTVEGTSNPNLYWYRQAAGRGLQLLFYSVGIGQISSEVPQNLSASRPQDRQFILSSKKLLLSDSGFYLCAWNSAYGTIYFGEGSWLTVV.

Details on this clone: The sample holds other DNA sequences that translate to the same CDR3. The genes are TRBV6-1 and TRBJ2-1; 12 positions match TRBD2. Germline V gene lookup returns CDR1 MNHNS and CDR2 SASEGT. The junction had 3 bases not matched to a gene; V was cut back by 4 bases and J by 2 bases. The CDR3 length is 16 residues. This CDR3 is CASSVTSGGTYNEQFF. CDR3 nucleotides: TGTGCCAGCAGTGTAACTAGCGGGGGGACCTACAATGAGCAGTTCTTC.

The chain carries TRBV7-2 and TRBJ2-5; TRBD1 might be the D (5 bases). In germline, CDR1 is SGHTA, CDR2 FQGNSA. The length of the CDR3 is 12 residues. V gave up 1 base and J gave up 9 bases, with 9 bases separating them. DNA for the CDR3: TGTGCCAGCAGCTTAGTAGGGGAATCCCAGTACTTC. This gives the protein CASSLVGESQYF. Filled out from reference TRBV7-2 and TRBJ2-5, the complete variable domain reads GAGVSQSPSNKVTEKGKDVELRCDPISGHTALYWYRQSLGQGLEFLIYFQGNSAPDKSGLPSDRFSAERTGGSVSTLTIQRTQQEDSAVYLCASSLVGESQYFGPGTRLLVL.

J is TRBJ2-7 and V is TRBV15, with 7 bases lining up with TRBD1. Germline V lookup: CDR1 LNHNV, CDR2 YYDKDF (reference sequence). CDR3 size: 18 residues. The ends lost 0 bases at V and 4 bases at J; junction bases unmatched: 15. The CDR3: CATSRDLPLRGRMYEQYF. The CDR3 coding sequence is TGTGCCACCAGCAGAGATTTACCCCTCAGGGGGAGAATGTACGAGCAGTACTTC.

This chain links TRBV29-1 with TRBJ2-5; maybe TRBD1 (5 bases). The germline V gene has CDR1 SQVTM and CDR2 ANQGSEA. Trimming removed 4 bases at V and 1 base at J, with 10 bases between. The CDR3 is 13 amino acids. The CDR3 sequence is CSVGAGLQETQYF. Here the CDR3 DNA reads TGCAGCGTTGGGGCAGGGCTCCAAGAGACCCAGTACTTC.

The V and J genes are TRBV15 and TRBJ1-1; D is perhaps TRBD1 (5 bases). Germline loops: CDR1 LNHNV, CDR2 YYDKDF (reference sequence). The CDR3 runs to 13 residues. V dropped 2 bases and J dropped 2 bases, with 6 bases sitting between them. The CDR3 nucleotides read TGTGCCACCAGCAGACAGGGAAACACTGAAGCTTTCTTT. Protein sequence: CATSRQGNTEAFF. The full variable domain, completed using reference TRBV15 and TRBJ1-1, is DAMVIQNPRYQVTQFGKPVTLSCSQTLNHNVMYWYQQKSSQAPKLLFHYYDKDFNNEADTPDNFQSRRPNTSFCFLDIRSPGLGDTAMYLCATSRQGNTEAFFGQGTRLTVV.

The gene calls are TRBV9 and TRBJ2-5; D assignment may be TRBD1 or TRBD2 (5 bases each). The CDR3 spans 14 residues. Trimming pared 4 bases from V and 4 bases from J, leaving 14 bases between. The germline gives CDR1 SGDLS, CDR2 YYNGEE. The CDR3 loop reads CASSPSEGRETQYF. The CDR3 coding sequence is TGTGCCAGCAGCCCAAGTGAGGGGCGAGAGACCCAGTACTTC.

V and J are TRBV29-1 and TRBJ2-7, with no clear D. V shed 6 bases and J shed 2 bases, with 14 bases lying between them. CDR1 and CDR2 from the germline V gene are SQVTM and ANQGSEA. The CDR3 sequence is 13 residues long. The CDR3 coding sequence is TGCAGCGTAGCGACACAAAATCCCTACGAGCAGTACTTC. It is translated as CSVATQNPYEQYF.

The V and J genes are TRBV7-9 and TRBJ1-1, with 7 bases that match TRBD1. The CDR3 sequence is 14 residues long. Looked up from germline, CDR1 is SEHNR and CDR2 is FQNEAQ (reference sequence). The junction had 5 bases not matched to a gene; V was cut back by 5 bases and J by 2 bases. This CDR3 is CASSGTGVNTEAFF. Here the CDR3 DNA reads TGTGCCAGCAGCGGAACAGGGGTAAACACTGAAGCTTTCTTT. The variable domain in full, completed from reference TRBV7-9 and TRBJ1-1, reads DTGVSQNPRHKITKRGQNVTFRCDPISEHNRLYWYRQTLGQGPEFLTYFQNEAQLEKSRLLSDRFSAERPKGSFSTLEIQRTEQGDSAMYLCASSGTGVNTEAFFGQGTRLTVV.